This TCR beta chain was sequenced during a study of T cell changes during pregnancy in multiple sclerosis. Germline V lookup: CDR1 SGHKS, CDR2 YYEKEE (reference sequence). V was clipped by 3 bases and J by 3 bases, with 14 bases between them. There are 15 residues in the CDR3. Some clones are missing from TCRdb's copy, which holds only in-frame ones; the method was immunoSEQ multiplex PCR. The data show about 62,000 clones, under 95% seen once. Specimen: CD8+ T cells from peripheral blood mononuclear cells, collected in the second trimester of pregnancy. The V gene is TRBV5-5, the J gene TRBJ2-3, with D perhaps TRBD1 (5 bases). The TCR comes from a female donor with multiple sclerosis, enrolled in a pregnancy study. CDR3 amino acids: CASSSRVKGTDTQYF. The CDR3 nucleotides are TGTGCCAGCAGCTCCAGGGTAAAGGGAACAGATACGCAGTATTTT.